These T cell receptor beta chains were read from a single sample in a study of OX40 agonist ivuxolimab in advanced cancers. Libraries were prepared by immunoSEQ multiplex PCR; TCRdb keeps only in-frame clonotypes and omits some of them. The table records 25,000 to 30,000 clones, around 81% of them present only once. The source was CD4+ or CD8+ T cells sorted from blood, collected in a trial of the OX40 agonist ivuxolimab. These receptors were taken from an adult with an advanced solid tumor such as melanoma, head and neck, liver or kidney cancer. Each CDR3 is given with its conserved first and last residue. A D gene is named only where the DNA matches it firmly. Clone size is not always given. Where it is, it says once, few, many or a class for expanded clones.

CASSLTQGGETQYF,TGTGCCAGCAGTTTGACCCAGGGTGGAGAGACCCAGTACTTC,TRBJ2-5,-,14,few,TRBV27
CASRDGSSQETQYF,TGTGCCAGCAGAGACGGGAGCTCCCAAGAGACCCAGTACTTC,TRBJ2-5,-,14,-,TRBV6-5
CASSFGTVGTEAFF,TGTGCCAGCAGCTTCGGGACCGTGGGGACTGAAGCTTTCTTT,TRBJ1-1,-,14,-,TRBV7-6
CASSPQDNYGYTF,TGTGCCAGCAGCCCTCAAGATAACTATGGCTACACCTTC,TRBJ1-2,-,13,-,TRBV7-9
CSVEGPQRSSYNEQFF,TGCAGCGTTGAAGGACCTCAGAGGAGCTCCTACAATGAGCAGTTCTTC,TRBJ2-1,-,16,few,TRBV29-1
CASSQFYSANQPQHF,TGCGCCAGCAGCCAATTTTATAGCGCAAATCAGCCCCAGCATTTT,TRBJ1-5,-,15,-,TRBV4-1
CASSSDLQSVLTF,TGTGCCAGCAGCTCGGACCTTCAGAGTGTCCTGACTTTC,TRBJ2-6,-,13,-,TRBV5-5
CASRRRRTVADEQYF,TGTGCCAGCAGGAGAAGGCGGACAGTGGCGGACGAGCAGTACTTC,TRBJ2-7,-,15,-,TRBV28
CASSIVGGEGYGYTF,TGTGCCAGTAGTATAGTGGGGGGAGAAGGCTATGGCTACACCTTC,TRBJ1-2,-,15,-,TRBV19
CASSRSGAGANVLTF,TGTGCCAGCAGTCGATCAGGGGCTGGGGCCAACGTCCTGACTTTC,TRBJ2-6,-,15,-,TRBV27
CASSSGLGGDEQFF,TGCGCCAGCAGCAGCGGTTTAGGGGGCGATGAGCAGTTCTTC,TRBJ2-1,TRBD1,14,-,TRBV5-1
CASSLGSLTDTQYF,TGTGCCAGCAGTTTAGGGAGCCTCACAGATACGCAGTATTTT,TRBJ2-3,-,14,-,TRBV27
CASSSWLSSPSYNEQFF,TGTGCCAGCAGTTCCTGGTTGTCGTCCCCCTCCTACAATGAGCAGTTCTTC,TRBJ2-1,-,17,-,TRBV27
CASSLIPGGENYGYTF,TGTGCCAGCAGTTTAATCCCAGGGGGCGAAAACTATGGCTACACCTTC,TRBJ1-2,TRBD1,16,once,TRBV28
CASGKGGLAKNIQYF,TGTGCCAGCGGGAAGGGGGGCCTAGCCAAAAACATTCAGTACTTC,TRBJ2-4,-,15,-,TRBV19
CASSHSGVSYEQYF,TGTGCCAGCAGCCATTCGGGGGTCTCCTACGAGCAGTACTTC,TRBJ2-7,-,14,-,TRBV11-2
CASSQSVGGPGDNEQFF,TGCGCCAGCAGCCAATCTGTTGGCGGTCCAGGGGATAATGAGCAGTTCTTC,TRBJ2-1,-,17,-,TRBV4-3
CASSITPGAETQYF,TGTGCCAGCAGTATTACCCCTGGGGCAGAGACCCAGTACTTC,TRBJ2-5,-,14,-,TRBV6-5
CASSVNRGGPNTGELFF,TGTGCCAGCAGCGTAAATCGCGGGGGGCCTAACACCGGGGAGCTGTTTTTT,TRBJ2-2,TRBD2,17,-,TRBV9
CASSVGGTGTYEQYF,TGTGCCAGCAGCGTAGGGGGGACGGGGACCTACGAGCAGTACTTC,TRBJ2-7,-,15,-,TRBV9
CASSLVTSGYNEQFF,TGTGCCAGCAGCTTAGTGACTAGCGGTTACAATGAGCAGTTCTTC,TRBJ2-1,TRBD2,15,-,TRBV7-6
CASSYSGATNEKLFF,TGTGCCAGCAGTTACTCGGGAGCAACTAATGAAAAACTGTTTTTT,TRBJ1-4,-,15,-,TRBV6-5
CASSFGGNYEQYF,TGTGCCAGCAGCTTTGGGGGGAACTACGAGCAGTACTTC,TRBJ2-7,-,13,once,TRBV11-2
CASIPWESIDTEAFF,TGTGCCAGCATCCCCTGGGAGAGTATCGACACTGAAGCTTTCTTT,TRBJ1-1,-,15,once,TRBV13
CASSPRRGGEQFF,TGTGCCAGCAGCCCCCGACGGGGGGGTGAGCAGTTCTTC,TRBJ2-1,TRBD2,13,-,TRBV9
CASTYGGPQNIQYF,TGTGCCAGCACCTATGGGGGACCCCAAAACATTCAGTACTTC,TRBJ2-4,-,14,-,TRBV7-2
CASSSGLEQYF,TGTGCCAGCAGCTCGGGACTAGAGCAGTACTTC,TRBJ2-7,TRBD2,11,large,TRBV11-2
CASSFRGYEQFF,TGTGCCAGCAGTTTCCGAGGTTATGAGCAGTTCTTC,TRBJ2-1,-,12,-,TRBV27
CASSQRTGSTEAFF,TGTGCCAGCAGCCAGCGGACAGGGTCGACTGAAGCTTTCTTT,TRBJ1-1,TRBD1,14,few,TRBV4-2
CASSQDSRGQGSNQPQHF,TGCGCCAGCAGCCAAGATTCCCGAGGTCAGGGTAGCAATCAGCCCCAGCATTTT,TRBJ1-5,-,18,-,TRBV4-3
CASSERLAGAAYEQYF,TGTGCCAGCAGTGAAAGACTAGCGGGGGCAGCGTACGAGCAGTACTTC,TRBJ2-7,TRBD2,16,-,TRBV2
CASSLLTGGETQYF,TGTGCCAGCAGCTTGCTGACAGGGGGGGAGACCCAGTACTTC,TRBJ2-5,TRBD1,14,-,TRBV7-9
CASSLLPGPGNEQFF,TGTGCCAGCAGTTTATTGCCGGGACCTGGGAATGAGCAGTTCTTC,TRBJ2-1,-,15,-,TRBV27
CASSSLYRGNYEQYF,TGTGCCAGCAGTTCCCTCTACAGGGGGAACTACGAGCAGTACTTC,TRBJ2-7,TRBD1,15,once,TRBV5-1
CASSGEGGRRSYEQYF,TGTGCCAGCAGCGGAGAGGGGGGCCGCCGGTCCTACGAGCAGTACTTC,TRBJ2-7,-,16,few,TRBV7-9
CASSSGGLSYNEQFF,TGCGCCAGCAGCTCAGGGGGCCTTTCCTACAATGAGCAGTTCTTC,TRBJ2-1,TRBD1,15,-,TRBV4-1
CASSRRSRGEQYF,TGCGCCAGCAGCCGGAGGTCGAGGGGGGAGCAGTACTTC,TRBJ2-7,-,13,-,TRBV4-3
CASSSGGYEQYF,TGTGCCAGCAGCTCTGGGGGTTACGAGCAGTACTTC,TRBJ2-7,-,12,-,TRBV5-5
CASSLTGLDTEAFF,TGCGCCAGCAGCTTGACAGGGTTGGACACTGAAGCTTTCTTT,TRBJ1-1,-,14,few,TRBV5-1
CASSIGRNTEAFF,TGTGCCAGTAGTATAGGTAGGAACACTGAAGCTTTCTTT,TRBJ1-1,-,13,once,TRBV19
CASSVVSGAGTEAFF,TGTGCCAGCAGCGTAGTTTCGGGGGCTGGCACTGAAGCTTTCTTT,TRBJ1-1,-,15,-,TRBV9
CASSGNSLNGREQFF,TGTGCCAGCAGTGGAAATTCCCTTAATGGGCGCGAGCAGTTCTTC,TRBJ2-1,-,15,-,TRBV25-1
CASSKPGLLYGYTF,TGTGCCAGCAGCAAACCGGGACTCCTCTATGGCTACACCTTC,TRBJ1-2,-,14,-,TRBV5-4
CASSVGGLALDEQYF,TGTGCCAGCAGCGTGGGGGGATTGGCCCTGGACGAGCAGTACTTC,TRBJ2-7,-,15,once,TRBV9
CSVRQGSQPQHF,TGCAGCGTTCGACAGGGCTCTCAGCCCCAGCATTTT,TRBJ1-5,TRBD1,12,-,TRBV29-1
CAWSRGDYFNEQFF,TGTGCCTGGTCCAGGGGCGACTACTTCAATGAGCAGTTCTTC,TRBJ2-1,-,14,once,TRBV30
CASSLDGMPYEQYF,TGCGCCAGCAGCTTGGACGGGATGCCCTACGAGCAGTACTTC,TRBJ2-7,-,14,-,TRBV5-1
CASSQGGGQFTGELFF,TGTGCCAGCAGCCAAGGGGGGGGACAGTTCACCGGGGAGCTGTTTTTT,TRBJ2-2,-,16,-,TRBV27
CASSFWAFSGANVLTF,TGCGCCAGCAGCTTTTGGGCTTTCTCTGGGGCCAACGTCCTGACTTTC,TRBJ2-6,-,16,-,TRBV5-1
CASSLGQGNSYEQYF,TGCGCCAGCAGCTTAGGACAGGGGAACTCCTACGAGCAGTACTTC,TRBJ2-7,TRBD1,15,-,TRBV5-1
CASSLQTGPNEKLFF,TGTGCCAGCAGTTTACAGACAGGACCTAATGAAAAACTGTTTTTT,TRBJ1-4,-,15,-,TRBV28
CARPSGADPAQYF,TGTGCCAGGCCTAGCGGGGCCGATCCGGCCCAGTACTTC,TRBJ2-5,TRBD2,13,-,TRBV6-1
CSVQSSSYEQYF,TGCAGCGTTCAATCCAGCTCCTACGAGCAGTACTTC,TRBJ2-7,-,12,once,TRBV29-1
CASSQGVGELFF,TGCGCCAGCAGCCAAGGCGTGGGGGAGCTGTTTTTT,TRBJ2-2,-,12,-,TRBV4-1
CATYDGYTF,TGTGCCACCTACGATGGCTACACCTTC,TRBJ1-2,-,9,few,TRBV2